Sequencing of this T cell receptor beta chain was carried out in a study of blood T cell repertoires in COVID-19. Across the whole study: In each case, the material was cDNA or gDNA derived from T cells, B-cell-depleted T cells, or PBMCs.

Looked up from germline, CDR1 is MNHEY and CDR2 is SVGAGI. This CDR3 has 16 amino acids. V was pared by 0 bases and J by 0 bases, with 11 bases between. Original processing methods: Amplification with reference gene primers provided the estimates of nucleated cell counts. Method: immunoSEQ multiplex PCR; TCRdb's copy keeps in-frame clones and lacks some. That table supplies the V and J calls and clone size; D and trimming were determined from the DNA. The table lists around 190,000 clones, about 80% of them singletons, with around 7% in the top ten. The rearrangement joins TRBV6-5 to TRBJ1-1, with a possible D match to TRBD1 (6 bases). The sample was peripheral blood. The origin of this receptor is a man in his 70s with active or convalescent COVID-19. Written as DNA, the CDR3 is TGTGCCAGCAGTTACTCTACGAGGGGGATGAACACTGAAGCTTTCTTT. It yields the protein CASSYSTRGMNTEAFF.